Given below is one TCR beta chain in context. These data are taken from a study of T cell changes during pregnancy in multiple sclerosis. Sequenced by immunoSEQ multiplex PCR; TCRdb stores in-frame clones only, minus some. The sample holds over 45,000 clones; around 92% are singletons and the top ten take roughly 0.85%. Germline trimming cut 6 bases from V and 5 bases from J; bases unmatched to any gene: 6. CDR3 length: 14 residues. Looked up from germline, CDR1 is KGHSH and CDR2 is LQKENI. This chain uses TRBV18 with TRBJ1-2; 10 bases line up with TRBD1. This sequence originates from a female donor in good health, enrolled as a control in a pregnancy study. This specimen consisted of CD4+ T cells from peripheral blood mononuclear cells, obtained in the second trimester of pregnancy. CDR3 sequence reads: CASSQGQGTYGYTF. The CDR3 DNA follows: TGTGCCAGCTCTCAGGGACAGGGGACATATGGCTACACCTTC. Filled out from reference TRBV18 and TRBJ1-2, the complete variable domain reads NAGVMQNPRHLVRRRGQEARLRCSPMKGHSHVYWYRQLPEEGLKFMVYLQKENIIDESGMPKERFSAEFPKEGPSILRIQQVVRGDSAAYFCASSQGQGTYGYTFGSGTRLTVV.